The 5 T cell receptor beta chains below come from one sample, sequenced in a study of T-cell memory formation after mild COVID-19 (dated by TCRdb to the early 2020s). Libraries were built with 5' RACE. The sequencer was an Illumina NovaSeq 6000. The raw public data were reprocessed by TCRdb itself: fastp quality trimming at Q25, MiXCR clonotype calling, in-frame beta chains only. Each entry merges the rows of one CDR3 protein and shows their most common DNA and genes. For this sample the table gives a few hundred thousand distinct CDR3 sequences, of which 18% were detected only once. The biggest ten clones account for under 30% of the sample. Sequencing was carried out using PBMCs or a T cell subset sorted from them (not recorded which). These receptors were collected from a young man who had mild COVID-19 (a few samples of this study predate the infection). The sample titles of this study are shuffled in the database, so cell type and time point are left out; the donor was told from shared clones.

This clonotype was detected a few times. The chain couples TRBV4-2 to TRBJ1-6; possible D gene TRBD1, 5 bases. The length of the CDR3 is 15 residues. The ends were cut back, 3 bases at V and 7 bases at J, with 13 bases in the middle. Germline CDR1 and CDR2: LGHNA and YNFKEQ. The CDR3 DNA reads TGTGCCAGCAGCCAGCTACAGGAAAGGAATTCACCCCTCCACTTT. This sequence encodes CASSQLQERNSPLHF.

The rearrangement links TRBV9 to TRBJ1-2; D is ambiguous. The CDR3 is made up of 15 amino acids. Trimming removed 3 bases from V and 0 bases from J, with 12 bases in between. Germline loops: CDR1 SGDLS, CDR2 YYNGEE. CDR3 coding DNA: TGTGCCAGCAGCGCCGAGGACCCAGCTAACTATGGCTACACCTTC. This translates into CASSAEDPANYGYTF.

The sample holds a few counts of this clonotype. The chain joins TRBV7-2 to TRBJ2-3; possible D gene TRBD2, 7 bases. Looked up from germline, CDR1 is SGHTA and CDR2 is FQGNSA. V was cut by 3 bases and J by 5 bases, with 18 bases left in between. The CDR3 contains 16 residues. The DNA of the CDR3 is TGTGCCAGCAGCTTCTTGGCGGGGGCTCCTTTAGATACGCAGTATTTT. Its translation: CASSFLAGAPLDTQYF.

This clonotype has only a few counts. The V call is TRBV2, the J call TRBJ2-1; 12 bases agree with TRBD2. The V and J ends lost 5 bases and 9 bases, in that order; junction bases with no gene match: 8. CDR3 size: 15 residues. The germline CDR1 and CDR2 sequences are SNHLY and FYNNEI. The chain's CDR3 is CASSPWTSGAGEQFF. For the CDR3, the DNA is TGTGCCAGCAGTCCTTGGACTAGCGGGGCCGGTGAGCAGTTCTTC.

This clonotype was observed a handful of times. The chain carries TRBV5-1 and TRBJ2-6, with D unresolved. CDR1 and CDR2 from the germline V gene are SGHRS and YFSETQ. Between the trimmed V and J ends, which lost 4 bases and 1 base, there was a span of 9 bases. There are 15 residues in the CDR3. CDR3 DNA: TGCGCCAGCAGCGCAGATCCTTCTGGGGCCAACGTCCTGACTTTC. It encodes CASSADPSGANVLTF.